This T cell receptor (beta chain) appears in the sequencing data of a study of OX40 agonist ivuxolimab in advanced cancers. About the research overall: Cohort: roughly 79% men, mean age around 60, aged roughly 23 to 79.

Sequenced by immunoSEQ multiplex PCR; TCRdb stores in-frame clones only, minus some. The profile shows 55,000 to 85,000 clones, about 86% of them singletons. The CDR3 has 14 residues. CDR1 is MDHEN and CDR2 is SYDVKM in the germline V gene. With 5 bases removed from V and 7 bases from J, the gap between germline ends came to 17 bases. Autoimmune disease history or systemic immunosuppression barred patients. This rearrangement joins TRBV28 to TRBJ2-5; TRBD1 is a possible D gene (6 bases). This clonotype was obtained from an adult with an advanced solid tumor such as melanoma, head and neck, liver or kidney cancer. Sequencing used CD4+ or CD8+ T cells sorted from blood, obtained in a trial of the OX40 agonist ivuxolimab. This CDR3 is CASSLSRGHGTQYF. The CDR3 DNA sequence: TGTGCCAGCAGTCTCTCCAGGGGCCACGGGACCCAGTACTTC.